The 31 T cell receptor beta chains given below trace back to one sample, sequenced in a study of tumor and adjacent non-tumor tissue in lung cancer. RNA was extracted from bulk tissue without any cell sorting. Three rounds of nested PCR, following a modified ARM-PCR protocol, produced the TCRbeta library. TCRdb re-called the multiplex PCR reads through MiXCR, storing one row per CDR3 protein. Of some 120,000 distinct CDR3 sequences listed, around three fifths are singletons. The sequencing input was lung tumor tissue. The receptor set was obtained from a young man with non-small cell lung cancer.

As for this clonotype: A single base separates this from a much larger clone, so it may be a read error. The CDR3 protein is CSAIGLGANEQFF. In nucleotides, the CDR3 is TGCAGTGCCATCGGGTTAGGTGCCAATGAGCAGTTCTTC. The rearrangement links TRBV20-1 to TRBJ2-1; D is unclear. The ends were cut back, 6 bases at V and 6 bases at J, with 15 bases in the middle. The CDR3 totals 13 residues. Germline CDR1 and CDR2: DFQATT and SNEGSKA (reference sequence).

Details on this clonotype: Because the CDR3 is missing its conserved closing phenylalanine or tryptophan, this is likely a read error. The chain links TRBV6-5 to TRBJ2-7; 7 nucleotides line up with TRBD1. The V gene end was trimmed by 0 bases and the J gene end by 6 bases; junction bases not matched to a gene: 5. The CDR3 covers 14 residues. Germline assignment: CDR1 MNHEY and CDR2 SVGAGI. CDR3 region: CASSYSMHRGEQYS. CDR3 DNA: TGTGCCAGCAGTTACTCGATGCACAGGGGCGAGCAGTACTCC.

This clonotype occurred many times. The rearrangement links TRBV4-1 to TRBJ1-2; 9 nucleotides line up with TRBD1. Germline CDR1 is MGHRA and CDR2 is YSYEKL. This CDR3 is built from 14 residues. Trimming at V came to 3 bases and at J to 4 bases, leaving 3 bases not matched to a gene. The CDR3 DNA is TGCGCCAGCAGCCAGGACAGGGGACTCTATGGCTACACCTTC. This gives the protein CASSQDRGLYGYTF.

This clonotype ranks as medium-sized (0.01 to 0.1%). The chain links TRBV20-1 to TRBJ2-2, with TRBD1 identical over 10 bases. Germline loops: CDR1 DFQATT, CDR2 SNEGSKA (reference sequence). The CDR3 is made up of 15 amino acids. Trimming at V came to 3 bases and at J to 6 bases, leaving 7 bases not matched to a gene. The CDR3 region is CSASPSTGGPGELFF. The CDR3 coding sequence is TGCAGTGCTAGCCCCTCGACAGGGGGCCCCGGGGAGCTGTTTTTT.

The rearrangement links TRBV7-2 to TRBJ2-1, with 7 bases matching TRBD1. J was trimmed by 9 bases and V by 4 bases; bases with no gene match: 6. CDR1 SGHTA and CDR2 FQGNSA come from the germline V gene. This CDR3 contains 13 residues. This chain's CDR3 is CASSSDRVTEQFF. As DNA, the CDR3 is TGTGCCAGCAGCTCCGACAGGGTCACTGAGCAGTTCTTC.

This clonotype was detected only a few times. CDR3 DNA sequence: TGTGCCAGCAGCTTAGGGGCAAATTCTTATGGCTACACCTTC. This codes for CASSLGANSYGYTF. The rearrangement links TRBV7-9 to TRBJ1-2; D call uncertain. This CDR3 has 14 residues. Germline V gene sequence: CDR1 SEHNR, CDR2 FQNEAQ (reference sequence). The germline V and J ends were trimmed by 1 base and 5 bases, with 11 bases remaining between them.

As concerns this clonotype: A single base separates this from a much larger clone, so it may be a read error. The chain uses TRBV12-3 or TRBV12-4 and TRBJ1-5, with D possibly being TRBD1 (5 bases). The CDR3 is made up of 13 amino acids. CDR3 coding DNA: TGTGCCAGCAGTCCGGACAACAATCAGCCCCGGCATTTT. Amino acids: CASSPDNNQPRHF.

As regards this clonotype: This could be a read error, since a much larger clone is one nucleotide away. The chain carries TRBV20-1 and TRBJ1-1, with D perhaps matching TRBD1 (6 bases). The CDR3 length is 13 residues. Germline CDR1 is DFQATT and CDR2 is SNEGSKA (reference sequence). The CDR3 here is CSARETGSTETFF. The CDR3 DNA reads as TGCAGTGCTAGAGAAACAGGGAGCACTGAAACTTTCTTT.

A remark on this clonotype: A read error may account for a junction end that differs from germline. The V and J genes are TRBV4-3 and TRBJ2-1; no definite D call. This CDR3 spans 15 amino acids. From germline, CDR1 is LGHNA and CDR2 YSLEER. The CDR3 protein is CASSQNSSSYYEQFF. CDR3 DNA: TGCGCCAGCAGCCAAAACAGTTCCTCCTACTATGAGCAGTTCTTC.

For this clonotype: Since a much larger clone is just one base distant, this may be a read error. The chain has TRBV12-3 or TRBV12-4 and TRBJ2-1, with TRBD2 identical over 8 bases. This CDR3 is built from 13 residues. V lost 8 bases to trimming and J lost 4 bases; unmatched junction nucleotides: 4. CDR3 sequence (DNA): TGTGCCAGCGGACTAGCTGAATACAATGAGCAGTTCTTC. Protein product: CASGLAEYNEQFF.

As regards this clonotype: Germline is not matched at one junction end, which may reflect a read error. The chain uses TRBV6-2 or TRBV6-3 and TRBJ2-3, with D maybe TRBD2 (5 bases). CDR3 length: 17 residues. Germline assignment: CDR1 MNHEY and CDR2 SVGEGT. The CDR3 region has the DNA TGTGCCAGCAGTTACTCCGTCGCGGGTACGGGTACAGATACACAGAATTTT. This sequence encodes CASSYSVAGTGTDTQNF.

The V call is TRBV20-1, the J call TRBJ2-4, with TRBD2 as a possible D gene (5 bases). CDR3 size: 16 residues. Germline-derived CDR1 and CDR2 are DFQATT and SNEGSKA (reference sequence). Deletions cut 0 bases from V and 1 base from J, with 13 bases between. CDR3 in amino acids: CSARDMPDSAKNIQYF. CDR3 DNA sequence: TGCAGTGCTAGAGATATGCCGGACTCGGCCAAAAACATTCAGTACTTC.

The CDR3 loop reads CASTPDWTTKNIQYF. Here the CDR3 DNA reads TGTGCCAGCACCCCGGATTGGACCACCAAAAACATTCAGTACTTC. The chain links TRBV5-4 to TRBJ2-4; D unclear. The CDR3 is made up of 15 amino acids. V dropped 6 bases and J dropped 2 bases, with 15 bases sitting between them. Germline CDR1 reads SGHNT; CDR2 reads YYREEE (reference sequence).

In the case of this clonotype: A read error may be the cause here, since a much bigger clone is one base away. The chain carries TRBV20-1 and TRBJ1-1, with D unclear. V shed 4 bases and J shed 5 bases, with 17 bases lying between them. CDR3 length: 14 amino acids. The V gene's germline CDR1 is DFQATT and CDR2 SNEGSKA (reference sequence). In DNA form, the CDR3 reads TGCAGTGCTACCCACCTGACGGGTGGGACTGAAGCTTTCTTT. Encoded protein: CSATHLTGGTEAFF.

This clonotype is large (0.1 to 1%) by share. The gene calls are TRBV20-1 and TRBJ2-3, with TRBD2 matching over 7 bases. The CDR3 runs 14 residues. The germline CDR1 and CDR2 sequences are DFQATT and SNEGSKA (reference sequence). V gave up 6 bases and J gave up 5 bases; unmatched junction bases: 11. The CDR3 bases are TGCAGTGCGGTAGGCGGACTAGTTCTAGATACGCAGTATTTT. It specifies CSAVGGLVLDTQYF.

This clonotype has only one observation. Germline is not matched at one junction end, which may reflect a read error. The rearrangement links TRBV4-2 to TRBJ2-2, with 9 positions matching TRBD2. CDR3 length equals 18 residues. In germline, CDR1 is LGHNA, CDR2 YNFKEQ. CDR3 in amino acids: CASSPGELAGSNTGALFF. CDR3 DNA: TGTGCCAGCAGCCCTGGGGAGCTAGCGGGGTCGAACACCGGGGCGCTGTTCTTT.

About this clonotype: One junction end does not reproduce the germline sequence, and a read error may be involved. The J gene is TRBJ2-1, the V gene TRBV6-5; D is uncertain. This CDR3 has 17 residues. The germline V gene has CDR1 MNHEY and CDR2 SVGAGI. Here the CDR3 DNA reads TGTGCCTGCAGCTACTCATCGGCGGCCAGCTCCTACAATGAGCAGTTCTTC. Translated, it gives CACSYSSAASSYNEQFF.

About this clonotype itself: In this CDR3 the conserved last residue, phenylalanine or tryptophan, is missing, so a read error is likely. The chain has TRBV11-2 and TRBJ2-7; the match to TRBD2 covers 11 bases. Germline loops: CDR1 SGHAT, CDR2 FQNNGV. The CDR3 covers 15 residues. The CDR3 bases are TGTGTCAGCGAAACGGGACTAGCGGAAACCCTCGAGCAGTACTTA. It codes for CVSETGLAETLEQYL.

For this clonotype: A much more abundant neighbour one base away suggests this may be a read error. The chain employs TRBV28 and TRBJ1-4, with D uncertain. Germline V lookup: CDR1 MDHEN, CDR2 SYDVKM. The CDR3 contains 13 residues. CDR3 DNA: TGTACCAGCAGACGGTTTACTAATGAAAAACTGTTTTTT. It encodes CTSRRFTNEKLFF. Full variable domain (rest looked up from reference TRBV28 and TRBJ1-4): DVKVTQSSRYLVKRTGEKVFLECVQDMDHENMFWYRQDPGLGLRLIYFSYDVKMKEKGDIPEGYSVSREKKERFSLILESASTNQTSMYLCTSRRFTNEKLFFGSGTQLSVL.

With regard to this clonotype: This sequence may be a read error, since a much larger clone differs from it by one base. CDR3: CAWSPGTVADTPYF. The CDR3 region has the DNA TGTGCCTGGAGCCCCGGGACAGTGGCAGATACGCCGTATTTT. The V call is TRBV30, the J call TRBJ2-3; 7 bases match TRBD1. CDR1 is GTSNPN, CDR2 SVGIG, per germline (reference sequence). The CDR3 totals 14 residues.

The sample holds many counts of this clonotype. The genes are TRBV6-2 or TRBV6-3 and TRBJ1-1; tentatively, D is TRBD1 (5 bases). V was cut by 6 bases and J by 2 bases, with 22 bases left in between. This CDR3 region has 17 residues. CDR1 is MNHEY, CDR2 SVGEGT, per germline. DNA for the CDR3: TGTGCCAGCAGCCGCCAAGGGATAATCCAGGGAAACACTGAAGCTTTCTTT. Translation gives CASSRQGIIQGNTEAFF.

Comments on this clonotype: This may stem from a read error, because a much larger clone lies one nucleotide away. V is TRBV4-1 and J is TRBJ2-1, with D perhaps matching TRBD2 (5 bases). Germline V CDR1 and CDR2: MGHRA, YSYEKL. The CDR3 length is 15 residues. V was trimmed by 4 bases and J by 0 bases, leaving 10 bases between them. This chain's CDR3 is CASSLSVHSYNEQFF. In nucleotides, the CDR3 is TGCGCCAGCAGCCTTAGCGTCCACTCCTACAATGAGCAGTTCTTC.

This clonotype was picked up one time. A junction end diverges from the germline sequence, so it may reflect a read error. The rearrangement uses TRBV11-2 and TRBJ2-2, with 7 bases fitting TRBD2. The germline CDR1 and CDR2 sequences are SGHAT and FQNNGV. CDR3 size: 17 residues. This CDR3 reads CASSSPTTSYSSGELLF. The CDR3 nucleotides are TGTGCCAGCAGCTCCCCAACGACTAGCTATTCGTCCGGGGAGCTGCTTTTT.

Ten or more counts support this clonotype. V is TRBV11-2 and J is TRBJ1-1; D is unclear. From germline, CDR1 is SGHAT and CDR2 FQNNGV. This CDR3 has 14 amino acids. V was cut by 5 bases and J by 4 bases, with 14 bases left in between. The chain's CDR3 is CASSGGLAGTEAFF. As DNA, the CDR3 is TGTGCCAGCAGCGGAGGCTTGGCGGGCACTGAAGCTTTCTTT.

A note on this clonotype: The junction shows a germline mismatch at one end, possibly a read error. The chain joins TRBV4-1 to TRBJ2-1; possibly TRBD2 for D (5 bases). Germline V gene data show CDR1 as MGHRA and CDR2 as YSYEKL. The CDR3 is made up of 15 amino acids. Written as DNA, the CDR3 is TGCGCCAGTAGCCACGCTAGCAGGCCATTCAATGAGCAGTTCTTC. Protein: CASSHASRPFNEQFF.

DNA for the CDR3: TGTGCCAGCAGCTTGCCAGGGTCTAACTATGGCTACACCTTC. Its translation is CASSLPGSNYGYTF. V usage is TRBV5-4 and J usage is TRBJ1-2, with D perhaps matching TRBD1 (5 bases). V was clipped by 1 base and J by 0 bases, with 7 bases between them. There are 14 residues in the CDR3. Germline V lookup: CDR1 SGHNT, CDR2 YYREEE (reference sequence).

This clonotype was counted only a few times. Without the conserved terminal phenylalanine or tryptophan, this CDR3 likely stems from a read error. The rearrangement joins TRBV29-1 to TRBJ1-2; tentative D call: TRBD1 (6 bases). Germline CDR1 and CDR2: SQVTM and ANQGSEA. The CDR3 has 13 residues. V dropped 8 bases and J dropped 5 bases, with 18 bases sitting between them. The CDR3 DNA reads as TGCAGCATTTCGGACAGTAGGGTGTATGGCTACACCCTC. Encoded protein: CSISDSRVYGYTL.

About this clonotype itself: The CDR3 end shows no conserved phenylalanine or tryptophan, and so a read error is likely. The rearrangement links TRBV11-1 to TRBJ1-1; a possible D gene is TRBD1 (5 bases). V gave up 7 bases and J gave up 0 bases, with 12 bases separating them. From germline, CDR1 is SGHAT and CDR2 FQDESV (reference sequence). The CDR3 totals 14 residues. The DNA of the CDR3 is TGTGCCAGCAACCAACAGGACTTGAACACTGAAGCTTTCTCT. As protein: CASNQQDLNTEAFS.

A note on this clonotype: A much larger clone is a single base away; this may be a read error. The V call is TRBV7-9, the J call TRBJ1-3, with TRBD1 as a possible D gene (5 bases). The CDR3 totals 19 residues. Germline V gives CDR1 SEHNR, CDR2 FQNEAQ (reference sequence). The CDR3 reads CASNLALGWSTVAGNTIYF. CDR3 DNA sequence: TGTGCCAGCAACTTAGCGCTAGGTTGGTCGACAGTAGCTGGAAACACCATATATTTT.

To note about this clonotype: This may be a read error, as it is one base from a much larger clone. This chain connects TRBV29-1 to TRBJ1-2, with 11 bases aligning to TRBD1. Per germline, CDR1 SQVTM and CDR2 ANQGSEA. This CDR3 spans 11 amino acids. For the CDR3, the DNA is TGCACCGACGGACAGGGGGCCGACTACACCTTC. Translated: CTDGQGADYTF.

As for this clonotype: This may be a read error: a much more frequent sequence differs by one nucleotide. V gene TRBV12-3 or TRBV12-4 combines with J gene TRBJ1-3; no firm D call. The CDR3 contains 15 residues. The CDR3 here is CANSDGPDSGNTIYF. In nucleotides, the CDR3 is TGTGCCAACAGTGACGGGCCTGACTCTGGAAACACCATATATTTT.